What follows is one T cell receptor (beta chain) and its context. The same CDR3 arises from other DNA sequences in this sample as well. Recruits, aged roughly 18 to 95 years, lived in around 24 US areas. Participant-reported clinical history was the basis for cohort assignment. This CDR3 contains 15 residues. Germline CDR1 reads LGHDT; CDR2 reads YNNKEL (reference sequence). With V trimmed by 0 bases and J by 5 bases, 5 bases remained unmatched. The data were taken from a study of blood T cell repertoires in COVID-19. Background on the study: T cells, B-cell-depleted T cells, or PBMCs supplied cDNA or gDNA.

Methods used by the authors: For nucleated cells, counts were estimated from reference gene primer amplification. Libraries were prepared by immunoSEQ multiplex PCR; TCRdb keeps only in-frame clonotypes and omits some of them. That table gives V, J and clone size, and the DNA gave D and trimming. This table holds roughly 250,000 clones, approximately 84% found once. Sequenced material: PBMCs or T cells enriched from blood (not recorded which). The source of this sequence is a woman aged 40 to 50 with acute COVID-19. The V call is TRBV3-1 (or the pseudogene TRBV3-2), the J call TRBJ2-5; 8 bases are shared with TRBD2. The CDR3 bases are TGTGCCAGCAGCCAAGAAGGACGGGAGGGGGAGACCCAGTACTTC. This codes for CASSQEGREGETQYF.